Below are 9 T cell receptor beta chains sequenced from a single sample in a study of beta chain features in type 1 diabetes. Points from the study as a whole: For Type 1 diabetes patients, all four CD4+ subsets carried TCRB CDR3s that were moderately but significantly shorter.

For these TCRs, the target antigens are not known. The study reverse transcribed the entire isolated RNA, so it sequenced expressed TCRB transcripts. Libraries were prepared by immunoSEQ multiplex PCR; TCRdb keeps only in-frame clonotypes and omits some of them. The table lists about 740,000 clones, roughly 12% of them singletons, with approximately 0.02% in the top ten. Material: naive CD4+ T cells from blood. Receptor source: a man aged 18-30 years with type 1 diabetes.

The rearrangement joins TRBV9 to TRBJ2-7; 10 nucleotides align to TRBD1. The germline V gene has CDR1 SGDLS and CDR2 YYNGEE. The ends lost 0 bases at V and 7 bases at J; junction bases unmatched: 7. The CDR3 spans 15 residues. The DNA for the CDR3 is TGTGCCAGCAGCGTAGGTGGGGACAGGGGCCGAGAGCAGTACTTC. Protein product: CASSVGGDRGREQYF.

The chain is built from TRBV5-1 and TRBJ2-1, with D possibly being TRBD1 (5 bases). With 5 bases removed from V and 9 bases from J, the gap between germline ends came to 12 bases. Per the germline V gene, CDR1 is SGHRS and CDR2 is YFSETQ. The CDR3 has 12 amino acids. In DNA, the CDR3 is TGCGCCAGCAGACAGGACAATGCTGAGCAGTTCTTC. The encoded protein is CASRQDNAEQFF.

The table lists this clone with a few counts. V usage is TRBV9 and J usage is TRBJ1-1; 9 bases fit TRBD1. J lost 5 bases, V lost 3 bases, and 8 bases had no gene match. The CDR3 spans 15 residues. Germline CDR1 and CDR2: SGDLS and YYNGEE. The CDR3 DNA is TGTGCCAGCAGCGCGTTGGGACAGGGAGAGACTGAAGCTTTCTTT. Its protein product is CASSALGQGETEAFF.

The V call is TRBV4-1, the J call TRBJ1-2; TRBD1 is a possible D gene (6 bases). From germline, CDR1 is MGHRA and CDR2 YSYEKL. Trimming left V 4 bases short and J 12 bases short, with 15 bases between. The CDR3 totals 12 residues. CDR3 DNA sequence: TGCGCCAGCAGCCTGGACAGTTCAATCCACACCTTC. Encoded protein: CASSLDSSIHTF.

This clone appeared a few times. The V gene is TRBV25-1, the J gene TRBJ2-6; D not certain. V shed 1 base and J shed 4 bases, with 11 bases lying between them. The CDR3 is made up of 16 amino acids. CDR1 is MGHDK and CDR2 is SYGVNS in the germline V gene. The CDR3 DNA reads TGTGCCAGCAGTGAATTTGTGGTATCAGGGGCCAACGTCCTGACTTTC. Amino acids: CASSEFVVSGANVLTF.

The genes are TRBV18 and TRBJ2-7, with D uncertain. Germline V gene sequence: CDR1 KGHSH, CDR2 LQKENI. The V end lost 4 bases, the J end lost 2 bases, and 15 bases lay between the germline ends. The CDR3 totals 15 residues. CDR3 DNA sequence: TGTGCCAGCTCACACCTAACTGGATTACCCTACGAGCAGTACTTC. The encoded protein is CASSHLTGLPYEQYF.

This clone has more than one count but fewer than ten. Other DNA sequences in this specimen translate into the identical CDR3. The V and J genes are TRBV5-4 and TRBJ2-6; D not resolved. The V gene lost 2 bases and the J gene lost 1 base, with 1 base spanning the gap. In germline, CDR1 is SGHNT, CDR2 YYREEE (reference sequence). This CDR3 has 13 residues. CDR3 sequence (DNA): TGTGCCAGCAGCTTTTCTGGGGCCAACGTCCTGACTTTC. Amino acid sequence: CASSFSGANVLTF.

CDR3 in DNA: TGTGCCAGCAGCTTAATCCAGAACACCGGGGAGCTGTTTTTT. As protein: CASSLIQNTGELFF. The chain employs TRBV7-9 and TRBJ2-2; D gene unclear. V was shortened by 2 bases and J by 1 base, with 5 bases between the two germline ends. The CDR3 sequence is 14 residues long. CDR1 is SEHNR, CDR2 FQNEAQ, per germline (reference sequence).

In this sample, this clone turned up a few times. In the same sample, other DNA sequences code for this CDR3. The rearrangement uses TRBV19 and TRBJ1-1, with 7 nucleotides matching TRBD1. The CDR3 length is 13 residues. The J segment lost 0 bases and the V segment lost 6 bases, leaving 1 base of the junction unmatched. Germline values: CDR1 LNHDA, CDR2 SQIVND (reference sequence). The CDR3 here is CASSDRVNTEAFF. In nucleotides, the CDR3 is TGTGCCAGTAGCGACAGGGTGAACACTGAAGCTTTCTTT.